Only a few counts were recorded for the clone carrying this TCR beta chain. This entry comes from a study of blood T cell repertoires in COVID-19. Study information: The study drew acute and convalescent COVID-19 samples from the United States, Italy and Spain. The cDNA or gDNA used as material had been derived from T cells, B-cell-depleted T cells, or PBMCs.

The method was immunoSEQ multiplex PCR; TCRdb's version includes in-frame clones alone and lacks a portion of them. The table records fewer than 300,000 clones, about 85% of them present only once. The V end lost 5 bases, the J end lost 1 base, and 14 bases lay between the germline ends. Per the germline V gene, CDR1 is MRHNA and CDR2 is SNTAGT. This CDR3 spans 15 amino acids. The rearrangement uses TRBV6-4 and TRBJ1-1; D possibly corresponds to TRBD1 (6 bases). The TCR sequence derives from a human donor in a cohort sampled during active COVID-19. The sample consisted of peripheral blood. CDR3 residues: CASSPSQGSNTEAFF. The CDR3 DNA is TGTGCCAGCAGTCCTTCTCAGGGGTCGAACACTGAAGCTTTCTTT.